The 2 T cell receptor beta chains given below trace back to one sample, sequenced in a study of blood T cell repertoires in COVID-19. TCRdb's copy holds only in-frame clones and misses some; the assay was immunoSEQ multiplex PCR. The sample lists about 140,000 clones; 75% to 90% were seen once. The sample taken for sequencing was peripheral blood. Receptor source: a woman between 55 and 75 years old with active COVID-19.

This rearrangement joins TRBV9 to TRBJ2-2; D is ambiguous. The CDR3 is made up of 15 amino acids. Deletions cut 0 bases from V and 4 bases from J, with 10 bases between. Looked up from germline, CDR1 is SGDLS and CDR2 is YYNGEE. This chain's CDR3 is CASSVDQVGTGELFF. The CDR3 coding sequence is TGTGCCAGCAGCGTAGACCAGGTCGGCACCGGGGAGCTGTTTTTT.

Here the CDR3 reads CASTTGTGGELFF. The CDR3, as DNA: TGTGCCAGCACCACAGGGACCGGCGGGGAGCTGTTTTTT. V usage is TRBV7-3 and J usage is TRBJ2-2; a possible D gene is TRBD1 (6 bases). CDR3 length equals 13 residues. Per germline, CDR1 SGHTA and CDR2 FQGTGA. Trimming removed 7 bases at V and 7 bases at J, with 13 bases between.